Each of the 18 T cell receptor beta chains below was sequenced from the same sample in a study of T cell responses to AZD1222 COVID-19 vaccine. Repertoires were generated with immunoSEQ multiplex PCR, while TCRdb's copy carries only in-frame clones and drops some. Of about 110,000 clones listed, more than 70% were seen once; the top ten hold about 3%. The sample consisted of peripheral blood, taken on day 0 of AZD1222 vaccination. These receptor sequences come from an adult in good health.

CDR3 in DNA: TGTGCCAGCAGTTTCCGGGCGCTCGGCTACACCTTC. Translation: CASSFRALGYTF. The rearrangement uses TRBV28 and TRBJ1-2; no clear D gene. CDR3 length equals 12 residues. Germline-derived CDR1 and CDR2 are MDHEN and SYDVKM. V was cut by 3 bases and J by 8 bases, with 10 bases left in between.

Here the CDR3 reads CASSVGALAGWEDTQYF. The CDR3 DNA reads TGTGCCAGCAGCGTAGGGGCCCTAGCGGGGTGGGAAGATACGCAGTATTTT. The genes are TRBV9 and TRBJ2-3; 9 positions agree with TRBD2. The CDR3 totals 17 residues. CDR1 SGDLS and CDR2 YYNGEE come from the germline V gene. The V segment lost 0 bases and the J segment 5 bases; nucleotides outside the gene matches: 10.

The rearrangement uses TRBV9 and TRBJ2-2; D is unclear. Germline lookup yields CDR1 SGDLS and CDR2 YYNGEE. V was pared by 4 bases and J by 3 bases, with 10 bases between. The CDR3 has 14 residues. The CDR3 loop is CASSSSDHTGELFF. In DNA, the CDR3 is TGTGCCAGCAGCTCCTCGGACCACACCGGGGAGCTGTTTTTT.

The chain combines TRBV2 with TRBJ2-2; a weak D match, TRBD2 (5 bases). Germline CDR1 reads SNHLY; CDR2 reads FYNNEI. The CDR3 totals 11 residues. V was pared by 6 bases and J by 6 bases, with 5 bases between. The CDR3 sequence is CASREAGELFF. Here the CDR3 DNA reads TGTGCCAGCAGGGAGGCCGGGGAGCTGTTTTTT.

This chain links TRBV4-1 with TRBJ1-1, with 7 bases aligning to TRBD1. The V gene end was trimmed by 8 bases and the J gene end by 1 base; junction bases not matched to a gene: 7. The length of the CDR3 is 14 residues. The germline V gene has CDR1 MGHRA and CDR2 YSYEKL. In DNA form, the CDR3 reads TGCGCCAGCTGGACGACAGGGACGAACACTGAAGCTTTCTTT. Protein product: CASWTTGTNTEAFF.

J is TRBJ1-5 and V is TRBV6-6, with D possibly matching TRBD1 (5 bases). The V gene's germline CDR1 is MNHNY and CDR2 SVGAGI (reference sequence). The CDR3 is 18 residues long. V gave up 5 bases and J gave up 0 bases, with 20 bases separating them. The CDR3 sequence: CASSPRDVRFYSNQPQHF. In nucleotides, the CDR3 is TGTGCCAGCAGTCCTAGGGACGTCCGATTCTATAGCAATCAGCCCCAGCATTTT.

The chain couples TRBV3-1 (or the pseudogene TRBV3-2) to TRBJ1-1; D is undetermined. The CDR3 is made up of 12 amino acids. Trimming took 4 bases from V and 9 from J, leaving 12 bases between them. The V gene's germline CDR1 is LGHDT and CDR2 YNNKEL (reference sequence). The CDR3 bases are TGTGCCAGCAGCCTCCGGGATTTCAAAGCTTTCTTT. As protein: CASSLRDFKAFF.

The rearrangement links TRBV7-9 to TRBJ1-3; D uncertain. Germline CDR1 reads SEHNR; CDR2 reads FQNEAQ (reference sequence). Trimming stripped 7 bases from V and 8 bases from J, with 12 bases between. This CDR3 comprises 12 residues. This CDR3 reads CASTPINYTIYF. The CDR3 DNA reads TGTGCCAGCACCCCTATTAACTACACCATATATTTT. The full variable domain, in which reference TRBV7-9 and TRBJ1-3 provide the parts outside the CDR3, is DTGVSQNPRHKITKRGQNVTFRCDPISEHNRLYWYRQTLGQGPEFLTYFQNEAQLEKSRLLSDRFSAERPKGSFSTLEIQRTEQGDSAMYLCASTPINYTIYFGEGSWLTVV.

This chain connects TRBV6-1 to TRBJ1-6, with D possibly matching TRBD1 (5 bases). The V gene's germline CDR1 is MNHNS and CDR2 SASEGT. Trimming cost V 0 bases and J 7 bases, with 10 bases left between them. There are 15 residues in the CDR3. CDR3 loop: CASSEASGRNSPLHF. The CDR3 coding sequence is TGTGCCAGCAGTGAAGCGTCAGGGCGCAATTCACCCCTCCACTTT.

This chain uses TRBV7-2 with TRBJ1-3, with D unresolved. The length of the CDR3 is 16 residues. Trimming cost V 5 bases and J 0 bases, with 14 bases left between them. Per germline, CDR1 SGHTA and CDR2 FQGNSA. CDR3 amino acids: CASSPDGPRSGNTIYF. The CDR3 nucleotides read TGTGCCAGCAGCCCCGACGGACCACGCTCTGGAAACACCATATATTTT.

This chain links TRBV5-1 with TRBJ2-7, with a tentative D call TRBD1 (6 bases). The CDR3 contains 15 residues. With 4 bases removed from V and 5 bases from J, the gap between germline ends came to 19 bases. Germline lookup yields CDR1 SGHRS and CDR2 YFSETQ. For the CDR3, the DNA is TGCGCCAGCAGCCCCGACAGGAACGGGAACGACGAGCAGTACTTC. Translated, it gives CASSPDRNGNDEQYF.

This chain connects TRBV19 to TRBJ1-4; D call uncertain. Trimming removed 2 bases from V and 5 bases from J, with 9 bases in between. In germline, CDR1 is LNHDA, CDR2 SQIVND (reference sequence). This CDR3 is built from 14 residues. As DNA, the CDR3 is TGTGCCAGTAGTATAACATGGAGAAATGAAAAACTGTTTTTT. This sequence encodes CASSITWRNEKLFF.

This chain links TRBV3-1 (or the pseudogene TRBV3-2) with TRBJ1-3, with a possible D match to TRBD1 (5 bases). This CDR3 region has 15 residues. The germline V and J ends were trimmed by 4 bases and 5 bases, with 15 bases remaining between them. Per the germline V gene, CDR1 is LGHDT and CDR2 is YNNKEL (reference sequence). CDR3 region: CASSPTEQVRNTIYF. CDR3 coding DNA: TGTGCCAGCAGCCCGACAGAGCAGGTGAGAAACACCATATATTTT.

CDR3 coding DNA: TGTGCCAGCAGTTCCCCCCAGGCTAACTATGGCTACACCTTC. This gives the protein CASSSPQANYGYTF. The chain links TRBV6-5 to TRBJ1-2; no clear D. The CDR3 has 14 amino acids. Trimming removed 4 bases at V and 0 bases at J, with 9 bases between. Germline assignment: CDR1 MNHEY and CDR2 SVGAGI.

The chain joins TRBV5-1 to TRBJ1-5; perhaps TRBD1 as D (6 bases). The CDR3 totals 15 residues. Trimming removed 1 base at V and 4 bases at J, with 12 bases between. Germline V lookup: CDR1 SGHRS, CDR2 YFSETQ. CDR3 sequence (DNA): TGCGCCAGCAGCTTGTCAGGGGACGGGAATCAGCCCCAGCATTTT. The encoded protein is CASSLSGDGNQPQHF.

The rearrangement uses TRBV30 and TRBJ1-4, with D perhaps TRBD1 (5 bases). Germline assignment: CDR1 GTSNPN and CDR2 SVGIG (reference sequence). V lost 2 bases and J lost 6, with 13 bases in between. The CDR3 length is 14 residues. The CDR3 nucleotides read TGTGCCTGGAGTAACGAGGGGTTTGATGAAAAACTGTTTTTT. Its translation is CAWSNEGFDEKLFF.

The table lists this clone with a count of one. V is TRBV12-3 or TRBV12-4 and J is TRBJ1-1; no clear D gene. V was trimmed by 2 bases and J by 0 bases, leaving 4 bases between them. This CDR3 is 13 amino acids long. The CDR3 protein is CASSLRLNTEAFF. The CDR3 nucleotides are TGTGCCAGCAGTTTAAGGCTGAACACTGAAGCTTTCTTT.

This chain connects TRBV19 to TRBJ1-3; D perhaps matches TRBD1 (6 bases). CDR3 length equals 14 residues. CDR1 and CDR2 (germline): LNHDA, SQIVND (reference sequence). Trimming stripped 7 bases from V and 2 bases from J, with 12 bases between. The CDR3 region is CASNHDRTGNTIYF. The CDR3, as DNA: TGTGCCAGTAACCACGACAGGACTGGAAACACCATATATTTT.